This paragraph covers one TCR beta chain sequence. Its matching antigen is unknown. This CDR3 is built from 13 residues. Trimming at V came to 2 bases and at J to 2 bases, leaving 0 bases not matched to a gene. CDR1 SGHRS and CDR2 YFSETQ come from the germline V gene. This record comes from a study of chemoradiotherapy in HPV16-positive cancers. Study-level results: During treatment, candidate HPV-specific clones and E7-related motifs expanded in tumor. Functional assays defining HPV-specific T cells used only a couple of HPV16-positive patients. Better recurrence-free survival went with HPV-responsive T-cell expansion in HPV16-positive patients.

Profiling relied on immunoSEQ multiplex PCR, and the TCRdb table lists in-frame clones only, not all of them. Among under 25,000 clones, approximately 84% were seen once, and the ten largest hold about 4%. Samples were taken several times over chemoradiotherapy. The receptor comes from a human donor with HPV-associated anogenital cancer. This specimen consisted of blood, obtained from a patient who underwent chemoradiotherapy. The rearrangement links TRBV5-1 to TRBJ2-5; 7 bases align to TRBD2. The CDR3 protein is CASSFGGQETQYF. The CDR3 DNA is TGCGCCAGCAGCTTCGGGGGGCAAGAGACCCAGTACTTC. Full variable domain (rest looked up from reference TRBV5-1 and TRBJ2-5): KAGVTQTPRYLIKTRGQQVTLSCSPISGHRSVSWYQQTPGQGLQFLFEYFSETQRNKGNFPGRFSGRQFSNSRSEMNVSTLELGDSALYLCASSFGGQETQYFGPGTRLLVL.